The source of this T cell receptor (beta chain) is a study of CD8 T cells in Susac syndrome (dated by TCRdb to between 2018 and 2021). About the full investigation: Among the sequenced Susac syndrome patients, more than five had clinically active disease and under ten were in clinical remission. At blood withdrawal, Susac syndrome patients were therapy-naive, treated with corticosteroids (with IVIg additionally given to some), or treated with IVIg alone. Repertoire sequencing was used to test whether CD8+ T cell activation and differentiation in Susac syndrome was antigen driven.

RNA was extracted using the RNeasy kit, and roughly 0.5 to 1 ug of the RNA was reverse transcribed with random hexamers. The immunoSEQ multiplex PCR assay, covering 54 Vbeta and 13 Jbeta segments, was used to amplify TCR beta CDR3 regions. PCR amplification bias was corrected using a synthetic template baseline for primer optimization and computational correction. As for how the authors treated the data: Reads were annotated to V, D and J genes per IMGT and analyzed with immunoSEQ Analyzer, keeping only productive sequences. Clonality was calculated as one minus the Shannon entropy normalized by log2 of the number of productive unique sequences. Public and private clones were assessed among the 100 most prevalent clones of each patient and control. Susac-specific clones were defined as absent from healthy and MS cohorts, around 980 published viral clones and other ImmuneACCESS disease sequences. Through fastp at Q25 and MiXCR, TCRdb rebuilt clones from the public reads, retaining in-frame beta chains. Each entry merges the rows of one CDR3 protein and shows their most common DNA and genes. These V and J calls are TCRdb output, not the study's own analysis. Within this sample are approximately 210,000 distinct CDR3 sequences, with about 94% of them counted one time only. Over 0.15% of the sample is held by the ten biggest clonotypes.

V loses 4 bases of germline sequence and J loses 13 bases, and the interval between the two ends is 13 bases. Measured from the cysteine to the phenylalanine, the CDR3 is 10 residues long. The sequence is cut down to CDR3 DNA, 30 bases in frame from base 1. CDR1 DFQATT and CDR2 SNEGSKA are derived from the germline V gene (reference sequence). High-throughput TCR beta sequencing profiled peripheral blood CD8+ and CD4+ T cells from healthy donors, Susac syndrome patients and multiple sclerosis patients. Susac syndrome patients met recently defined diagnostic criteria for definite or probable disease. CD8+ TEMRA cells were enriched by FACS, while bulk CD8+ and CD4+ T cells were purified by magnetic negative isolation. Blood was drawn into EDTA tubes, processed within 24 hours, and PBMCs were isolated by density gradient centrifugation. PBMCs intended for TCR sequencing were cryopreserved in liquid nitrogen and were subsequently thawed in a 37 degrees C water bath. Purity of sorted or isolated CD4+, CD8+ and CD8+ TEMRA cells was at least 90%.

What the work shows at the level of the full study, not this receptor alone: The number of individuals in the TCR sequencing and HLA analysis was recognized as being relatively small. In patients with Susac syndrome, the CD4+ T cell repertoire showed no detectable clonal expansion.

As to this clonotype: Its antigen is not yet known. No clone much larger than this one lies a single base away; base qualities are absent.

The rearrangement combines TRBV20-1 with TRBJ1-2; tentative D gene TRBD1, with 6 bases matching. The TCR sequence derives from a human donor with Susac syndrome. Input material: CD4+ T cells from PBMCs. The sequenced DNA: TGCAGTGCTACCACAGGGATTCGCACCTTC. This sequence encodes CSATTGIRTF.